Sequencing of this T cell receptor beta chain was carried out in a study of blood T cell repertoires in COVID-19 (dated by TCRdb to the early 2020s). At the level of the whole study: Collaborator samples came from the United States, Italy and Spain and covered acute and convalescent phases of COVID-19. The material from the prospective study consisted of cDNA or gDNA derived from T cells, B-cell-depleted T cells, or PBMCs. Deeply sampled blood TCRbeta repertoires from subjects exposed to, actively infected with, or recovered from COVID-19 were included in the dataset. The repertoires were made available in a free public database intended to serve as a resource for research on the immune response to SARS-CoV-2. The samples were drawn from two sources: the first 160 participants of the ongoing ImmuneRACE study, and fewer than 1,500 subjects contributed by 6 global collaborators. The sample metadata nearly always contained a de-identified subject ID, COVID-19 status, age in years and sex. Where available, HLA class I and class II types were taken from metadata supplied by the sample provider and were not determined by assay-based typing. The study at large found these results: How much clinical and demographic metadata was included differed by source and by participant, and the metadata was provided uncurated.

TCRbeta CDR3 regions were amplified from genomic DNA using the immunoSEQ Assay, a bias-controlled multiplex PCR. As for the authors' bioinformatics: Nucleated cell counts per sample were estimated from amplification of reference gene primers within the assay. Sequence reads were collapsed and filtered to measure the absolute abundance of every unique TCRbeta CDR3 rearrangement. Productive Simpson clonality was computed per sample as the square root of Simpson's diversity index over productive rearrangements. TCRdb carries this immuneACCESS record with in-frame sequences only. Its versions omit some clonotypes, under half of them owing to an unresolved V gene in the studies checked, with the rest unexplained. That table supplies the V and J calls and clone size; D and trimming were determined from the DNA. The sample contains under 500,000 clones, around nine tenths of them found a single time. The biggest ten clones account for over 1.5% of the sample.

In the prospective study, participants were about 18 to 100 years old, resided in fewer than 25 geographic areas of the United States, and were enrolled through a virtual design. To assign participants to cohorts, the prospective study relied on clinical history that participants themselves reported in a screening survey and a study questionnaire. In the prospective study, mobile phlebotomists collected whole blood, serum and a nasopharyngeal or oropharyngeal swab from each participant. Participants in the prospective study had the option to provide additional blood draws and questionnaires over a 2-month period. Prospective study blood samples were shipped either frozen or at room temperature before DNA extraction. On this clone itself: The target of this receptor is not known. Nothing much larger sits one base from this clone, and base qualities are not available.

Via the germline V gene, CDR1 is MNHEY and CDR2 SVGAGI. Counted from cysteine to phenylalanine, this CDR3 has 14 amino acids. Only the CDR3 DNA is retained, 42 bases long and in frame from the first base. V is trimmed back by 10 bases and J by 4 bases, and the junction contains 10 bases that no gene match accounts for. The sample consisted of PBMCs or T cells enriched from blood (not recorded which). The rearrangement joined TRBV6-5 to TRBJ2-5; the junction holds 9 bases that match TRBD2. The clonotype comes from a woman between 18 and 30 years old with acute COVID-19. This receptor has the CDR3 CATGDGAGGETQYF. The DNA reads as follows: TGTGCCACCGGCGATGGAGCGGGGGGAGAGACCCAGTACTTC.